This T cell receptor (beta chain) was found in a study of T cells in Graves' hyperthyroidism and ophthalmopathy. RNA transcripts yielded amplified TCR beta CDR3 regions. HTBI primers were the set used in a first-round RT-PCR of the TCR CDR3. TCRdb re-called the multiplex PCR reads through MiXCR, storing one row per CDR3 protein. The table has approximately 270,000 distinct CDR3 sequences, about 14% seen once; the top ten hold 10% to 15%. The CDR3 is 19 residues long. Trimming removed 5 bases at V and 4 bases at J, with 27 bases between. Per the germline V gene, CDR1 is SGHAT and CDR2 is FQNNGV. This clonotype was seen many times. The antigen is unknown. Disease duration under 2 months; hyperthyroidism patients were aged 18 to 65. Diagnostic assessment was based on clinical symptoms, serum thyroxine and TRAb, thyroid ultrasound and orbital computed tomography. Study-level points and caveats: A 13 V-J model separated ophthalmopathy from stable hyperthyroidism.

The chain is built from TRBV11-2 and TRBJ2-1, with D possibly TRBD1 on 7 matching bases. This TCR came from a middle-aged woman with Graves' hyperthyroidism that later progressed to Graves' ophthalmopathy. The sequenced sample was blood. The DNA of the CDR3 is TGTGCCAGCAGCCTCCGATTCCCCGGGACAGCCGGGGGTTACAATGAGCAGTTCTTC. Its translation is CASSLRFPGTAGGYNEQFF.